This T cell receptor (beta chain) was found in a study of T cell responses to AZD1222 COVID-19 vaccine. Whole-study results and caveats: Repertoire samples came only from after the peak T cell response. Donors, mostly white British, included more females; clonal diversity was possibly underestimated. Among those given AZD1222, only five to seven were seropositive at baseline.

The V gene lost 7 bases and the J gene lost 2 bases, with 12 bases spanning the gap. The CDR3 totals 14 residues. Germline CDR1 is SNHLY and CDR2 is FYNNEI. Remarks on this clone: Its antigen is not identified.

Some clones are missing from TCRdb's copy, which holds only in-frame ones; the method was immunoSEQ multiplex PCR. The sample includes some 180,000 clones, about nine tenths of them seen just once. The chain uses TRBV2 and TRBJ1-5; maybe TRBD1 (5 bases). The sequences come from peripheral blood, collected on day 0 of AZD1222 vaccination. The origin of this receptor is an adult in good health. CDR3 bases: TGTGCCAGCACTTTAGACAGCGGCAATCAGCCCCAGCATTTT. Translation gives CASTLDSGNQPQHF. Full variable domain (outside the CDR3, taken from reference TRBV2 and TRBJ1-5): EPEVTQTPSHQVTQMGQEVILRCVPISNHLYFYWYRQILGQKVEFLVSFYNNEISEKSEIFDDQFSVERPDGSNFTLKIRSTKLEDSAMYFCASTLDSGNQPQHFGDGTRLSIL.